This TCR beta chain was profiled in a study of tissue T cells after allogeneic stem cell transplantation. This clone has a handful of counts. Germline V gives CDR1 MNHEY, CDR2 SVGAGI. This CDR3 is built from 14 residues. V was clipped by 7 bases and J by 5 bases, with 17 bases between them. Method: immunoSEQ multiplex PCR; TCRdb's copy keeps in-frame clones and lacks some. The sample records about 9,800 clones, over 60% being singletons. The chain employs TRBV6-5 and TRBJ1-1; D remains ambiguous. The sequence was collected from a male donor aged 60 or older with lung cancer. The sequenced sample was tissue from the stomach, obtained at autopsy. As DNA, the CDR3 is TGTGCCAGCATCCGACTCCCCCTCGGGACTGAAGCTTTCTTT. Amino acid sequence: CASIRLPLGTEAFF.